This T cell receptor (beta chain) was retrieved from a study of cytotoxic CD8 clonotypes in ibrutinib-treated CLL. Frozen-stored PBMCs produced about 2 micrograms of genomic DNA for TCR beta libraries. Repertoires were generated with immunoSEQ multiplex PCR, while TCRdb's copy carries only in-frame clones and drops some. The sample lists approximately 15,000 clones, around 60% occurring once. This clone is categorized as medium-sized (0.01 to 0.1%). The antigen is undetermined. V was pared by 3 bases and J by 11 bases, with 11 bases of the junction left unmatched. Germline V gives CDR1 MNHEY, CDR2 SMNVEV (reference sequence). The CDR3 loop spans 16 amino acids. Whole-study findings and limits: Treatment left the uncommon public clonotypes either contracted or stable in frequency.

The material sequenced was PBMCs, taken before ibrutinib treatment. The receptor comes from a human donor with chronic lymphocytic leukemia. This chain links TRBV27 with TRBJ1-6; 9 positions agree with TRBD1. The CDR3 is CASSFIPQGAHPPLHF. CDR3 DNA: TGTGCCAGCAGTTTCATCCCACAGGGGGCCCATCCACCCCTCCACTTT.